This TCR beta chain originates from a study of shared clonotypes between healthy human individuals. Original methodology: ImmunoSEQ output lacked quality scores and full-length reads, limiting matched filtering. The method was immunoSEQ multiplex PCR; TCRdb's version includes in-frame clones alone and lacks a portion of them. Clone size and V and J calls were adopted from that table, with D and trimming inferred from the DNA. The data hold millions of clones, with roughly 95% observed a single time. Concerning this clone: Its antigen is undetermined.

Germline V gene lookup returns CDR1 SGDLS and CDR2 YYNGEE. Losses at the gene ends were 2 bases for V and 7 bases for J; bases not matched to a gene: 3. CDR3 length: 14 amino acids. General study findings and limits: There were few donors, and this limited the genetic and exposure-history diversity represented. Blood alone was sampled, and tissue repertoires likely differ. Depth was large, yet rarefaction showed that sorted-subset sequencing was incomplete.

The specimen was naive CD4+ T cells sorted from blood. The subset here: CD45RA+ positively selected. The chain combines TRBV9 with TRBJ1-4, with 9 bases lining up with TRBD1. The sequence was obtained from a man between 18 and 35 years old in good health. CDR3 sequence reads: CASSVGTGSEKLFF. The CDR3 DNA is TGTGCCAGCAGCGTGGGGACAGGGAGTGAAAAACTGTTTTTT.